This TCR beta chain appears in the sequencing data of a study of blood T cells in healthy people across ages. Points from the study as a whole: Age brought a roughly linear fall in TCR beta diversity measured per million T cells.

For the second PCR, which ran for about 6 to 11 cycles, a sample-barcoded 5' primer and a J-beta primer mix were used. TCRdb reprocessed the 5' RACE reads via MiXCR and lists one record per CDR3 protein. The sample contains about 1.5 million distinct CDR3 sequences, about 45% of which appear only once. This CDR3 contains 15 residues. The trim removed 0 bases at V and 2 bases at J, leaving 6 bases unmatched. Germline V CDR1 and CDR2: DFQATT, SNEGSKA (reference sequence). As for this clonotype: As yet, its antigen is unknown.

Samples had at least 6.5 million PBMCs isolated from them. The chain is built from TRBV20-1 and TRBJ1-2; TRBD1 matches 7 bases. The sequencing sample was made of blood. The clonotype was recovered from a woman aged 18 to 35 in good health. The CDR3 is CSARDVRGSNYGYTF. In nucleotides, the CDR3 is TGCAGTGCTAGAGATGTCAGGGGGTCGAACTATGGCTACACCTTC.